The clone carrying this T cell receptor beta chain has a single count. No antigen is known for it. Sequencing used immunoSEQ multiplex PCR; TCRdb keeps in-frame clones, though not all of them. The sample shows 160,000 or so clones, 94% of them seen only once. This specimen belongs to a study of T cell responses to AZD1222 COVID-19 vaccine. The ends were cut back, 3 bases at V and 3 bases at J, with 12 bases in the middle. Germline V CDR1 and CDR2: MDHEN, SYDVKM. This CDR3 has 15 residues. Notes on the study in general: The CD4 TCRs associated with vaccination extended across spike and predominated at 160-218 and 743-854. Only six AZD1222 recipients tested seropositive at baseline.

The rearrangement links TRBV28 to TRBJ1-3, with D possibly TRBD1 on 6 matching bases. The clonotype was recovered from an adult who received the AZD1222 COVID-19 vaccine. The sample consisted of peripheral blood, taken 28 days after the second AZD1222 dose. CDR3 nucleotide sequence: TGTGCCAGCAGTTTCCCTGGACAGCTTGGAAACACCATATATTTT. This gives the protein CASSFPGQLGNTIYF. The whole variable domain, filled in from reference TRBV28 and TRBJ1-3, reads DVKVTQSSRYLVKRTGEKVFLECVQDMDHENMFWYRQDPGLGLRLIYFSYDVKMKEKGDIPEGYSVSREKKERFSLILESASTNQTSMYLCASSFPGQLGNTIYFGEGSWLTVV.